This T cell receptor beta chain was sequenced for a study of PD-L1 blockade in urothelial cancer. Looking at the study overall: From about 2014, patients received atezolizumab, given as 1,200 mg intravenously every 3 weeks. Among blood samples, the median T cell count was 130,000 to 150,000. Blood was tested 3 weeks (second dose) and 6 weeks into treatment.

CDR3 size: 15 residues. Germline V gives CDR1 LNHDA, CDR2 SQIVND (reference sequence). J gave up 0 bases and V 4 bases, and 5 bases lay outside the gene matches. Synthetic TCR analog templates were added to each PCR reaction. Assay: immunoSEQ multiplex PCR; the TCRdb copy retains only in-frame clones and omits some. This sample yields 45,000 to 65,000 clones, of which about 85% are seen a single time; around 16% belongs to the top ten. As for time point: pretreatment peripheral blood. V gene TRBV19 combines with J gene TRBJ2-7, with TRBD1 matching 8 bases. This clonotype originated in a man between 70 and 80 years old with urothelial cancer. The specimen was PBMCs, collected around atezolizumab (anti-PD-L1) treatment. CDR3 sequence: CASSTGQGSSYEQYF. The CDR3 DNA is TGTGCCAGTAGTACCGGACAGGGAAGCTCCTACGAGCAGTACTTC.